This record looks at one T cell receptor beta chain sequence and its context. The target antigen is unknown. The DNA ends 3 residues before the CDR3 does, and the rest of the CDR3 is filled in from the germline J gene. Produced via immunoSEQ multiplex PCR; TCRdb's table is partial and in-frame only. The record lists more than 25,000 clones, of which the ten most abundant hold roughly 11%. This specimen belongs to a study of T cells in women clearing cervical HPV infection. Prevalent HPV16 infections were excluded; only incident single HPV16 infections included. The CDR3 contains 13 residues. Germline values: CDR1 SEHNR, CDR2 FQNEAQ (reference sequence). General study results and limits: Repertoire richness, not evenness, was significantly elevated in CIN3+ cases versus controls. Controls had more TRBV6-7 (about 0.15%) than cases (approximately 0.11%).

The receptor was derived from a woman aged 18-70 years with a cervical HPV16 infection that either progressed to CIN3+ or cleared (not recorded which). V gene TRBV7-9 combines with J gene TRBJ2-3, with TRBD1 matching over 7 bases. Sequencing was done on a sample of blood buffy coat. The sequenced part of the CDR3 DNA is TGTGCCAGCAGCCGAGGGGGCGGTGAGACG. This sequence encodes CASSRGGGET. The full-length CDR3 reads as CASSRGGGETQYF.